Below, 32 T cell receptor beta chains from the same sample are listed, as sequenced in a study of T cells after yellow fever vaccination (dated by TCRdb to the late 2010s). The sample's treatment or condition label, decoded: live attenuated yellow fever vaccine strain. Libraries were prepared through 5' RACE. Sequencing relied on an Illumina NovaSeq 6000. The raw public reads went through TCRdb reprocessing: fastp at Q25, MiXCR clone calling, in-frame beta chains kept. Every distinct CDR3 protein forms one entry, paired with its most common genes and DNA. This sample is represented by about 200,000 distinct CDR3 sequences; less than 3.5% of them were singletons. About 3% of the sample is held by the ten biggest clonotypes. The sequenced sample was CD4+ T cells sorted from PBMCs, obtained 10 days after the yellow fever booster vaccination. The source of these receptors is a man in his late teens or twenties who received the YFV17D yellow fever vaccine.

Many counts were recorded for this clonotype. The chain joins TRBV7-2 to TRBJ2-3; 10 bases map to TRBD2. Germline CDR1 SGHTA, CDR2 FQGNSA. The CDR3 loop spans 15 amino acids. The J segment lost 6 bases and the V segment lost 7 bases, leaving 10 bases of the junction unmatched. In DNA, the CDR3 is TGTGCCAGCACCTTCCTAGCGGGGGCAGGGGATACGCAGTATTTT. This translates into CASTFLAGAGDTQYF. Based on the CDR3 plus reference TRBV7-2 and TRBJ2-3, the full variable domain is GAGVSQSPSNKVTEKGKDVELRCDPISGHTALYWYRQSLGQGLEFLIYFQGNSAPDKSGLPSDRFSAERTGGSVSTLTIQRTQQEDSAVYLCASTFLAGAGDTQYFGPGTRLTVL.

V gene TRBV7-9 combines with J gene TRBJ1-3, with TRBD1 identical over 8 bases. Germline CDR1 is SEHNR and CDR2 is FQNEAQ (reference sequence). Germline trimming cut 5 bases from V and 5 bases from J; bases unmatched to any gene: 11. The CDR3 has 16 residues. CDR3 in DNA: TGTGCCAGCAGCCCCGACACCGGGACAGGAAGAAACACCATATATTTT. This translates into CASSPDTGTGRNTIYF.

This chain joins TRBV25-1 and TRBJ2-7, with unresolved D. From germline, CDR1 is MGHDK and CDR2 SYGVNS. This CDR3 is built from 12 residues. Trimming pared 5 bases from V and 1 base from J, leaving 6 bases between. CDR3 loop: CASSMDSYEQYF. The DNA for the CDR3 is TGTGCCAGCAGTATGGATTCCTACGAGCAGTACTTC.

This clonotype was detected many times. The chain links TRBV12-3 or TRBV12-4 to TRBJ1-2; D gene ambiguous. The length of the CDR3 is 14 residues. Trimming removed 7 bases from V and 1 base from J, with 13 bases in between. CDR3 nucleotide sequence: TGTGCCAGCACCCAAGGAGGGCATAACTATGGCTACACCTTC. This codes for CASTQGGHNYGYTF.

This clonotype was seen repeatedly, ten times or more. The gene calls are TRBV11-2 and TRBJ2-7; TRBD2 is a possible D gene (6 bases). Trimming took off 3 bases at V and 5 bases at J, with 11 bases between the two ends. CDR3 size: 13 residues. Germline CDR1 SGHAT, CDR2 FQNNGV. CDR3 residues: CASSFGGNHEQYF. CDR3 sequence (DNA): TGTGCCAGCAGCTTCGGGGGAAACCACGAGCAGTACTTC. Full variable domain (rest looked up from reference TRBV11-2 and TRBJ2-7): EAGVAQSPRYKIIEKRQSVAFWCNPISGHATLYWYQQILGQGPKLLIQFQNNGVVDDSQLPKDRFSAERLKGVDSTLKIQPAKLEDSAVYLCASSFGGNHEQYFGPGTRLTVT.

At least ten counts were recorded for this clonotype. The V gene is TRBV19, the J gene TRBJ2-3; perhaps TRBD1 as D (6 bases). In germline, CDR1 is LNHDA, CDR2 SQIVND (reference sequence). Between the trimmed V and J ends, which lost 3 bases and 1 base, there was a span of 8 bases. The length of the CDR3 is 14 residues. CDR3 nucleotide sequence: TGTGCCAGTAGTATCAACAGGGGCACAGATACGCAGTATTTT. Translation: CASSINRGTDTQYF.

In this sample, this clonotype turned up many times. The chain uses TRBV20-1 and TRBJ1-2; D gene uncertain. The CDR3 loop spans 11 amino acids. Trimming left V 3 bases short and J 7 bases short, with 9 bases between. The germline V gene has CDR1 DFQATT and CDR2 SNEGSKA (reference sequence). The CDR3: CSASEGLGYTF. The CDR3 DNA follows: TGCAGTGCTAGCGAGGGTCTTGGCTACACCTTC.

Ten or more counts support this clonotype. The rearrangement joins TRBV12-3 or TRBV12-4 to TRBJ1-5, with D perhaps matching TRBD1 (6 bases). The CDR3 contains 13 residues. V was pared by 3 bases and J by 6 bases, with 9 bases between. CDR3 residues: CASSFTGFQPQHF. The CDR3 region has the DNA TGTGCCAGCAGTTTTACAGGGTTTCAGCCCCAGCATTTT.

This chain joins TRBV10-3 and TRBJ2-3; D may be TRBD2 (6 bases). CDR1 is ENHRY and CDR2 is SYGVKD in the germline V gene. The CDR3 loop spans 15 amino acids. Between the trimmed V and J ends, which lost 8 bases and 0 bases, there was a span of 15 bases. The CDR3 bases are TGTGCCATCGGAGGGGCGGGGTATAGCACAGATACGCAGTATTTT. This translates into CAIGGAGYSTDTQYF.

The table lists this clonotype with a few counts. This chain connects TRBV15 to TRBJ2-7; 8 nucleotides line up with TRBD1. Germline V gene data show CDR1 as LNHNV and CDR2 as YYDKDF (reference sequence). This CDR3 region has 14 residues. Unmatched junction bases numbered 5, after V lost 1 base and J lost 6 bases. The CDR3, as DNA: TGTGCCACCAGCAGAGGACAGGGGCCGGTCGAGCAGTACTTC. It is translated as CATSRGQGPVEQYF. Looking up the rest from reference TRBV15 and TRBJ2-7 gives the full variable domain: DAMVIQNPRYQVTQFGKPVTLSCSQTLNHNVMYWYQQKSSQAPKLLFHYYDKDFNNEADTPDNFQSRRPNTSFCFLDIRSPGLGDTAMYLCATSRGQGPVEQYFGPGTRLTVT.

The CDR3 bases are TGTGCCATCACGCAGGGGAGGGGAGAAGCTAACTATGGCTACACCTTC. As protein: CAITQGRGEANYGYTF. The gene calls are TRBV21-1 and TRBJ1-2. TRBV21-1 is a documented pseudogene. The CDR3 covers 16 residues.

This clonotype was counted many times. The chain links TRBV6-5 to TRBJ1-2, with a tentative D call TRBD1 (5 bases). The CDR3 sequence is 15 residues long. Trimming stripped 7 bases from V and 4 bases from J, with 19 bases between. Germline V gene data show CDR1 as MNHEY and CDR2 as SVGAGI. The CDR3 bases are TGTGCCAGCACCAGTCGGAGGGGCTCAATCTATGGCTACACCTTC. It is translated as CASTSRRGSIYGYTF.

DNA of the CDR3: TGTGCCAGCAGGAGGGAAGGTCACGCGAACACTGAAGCTTTCTTT. It translates to CASRREGHANTEAFF. The genes are TRBV27 and TRBJ1-1; D remains unclear. This CDR3 region has 15 residues. Trimming stripped 6 bases from V and 1 base from J, with 15 bases between. Looked up from germline, CDR1 is MNHEY and CDR2 is SMNVEV (reference sequence).

The chain couples TRBV5-1 to TRBJ1-5; 7 positions match TRBD1. CDR3 length: 13 amino acids. V lost 5 bases, J lost 7 bases, and 6 bases stayed unmatched. From germline, CDR1 is SGHRS and CDR2 YFSETQ. The CDR3 protein is CASRKATGQPQHF. The CDR3 DNA is TGCGCCAGCAGAAAAGCGACAGGGCAGCCCCAGCATTTT.

This rearrangement joins TRBV7-6 to TRBJ1-3; 9 bases line up with TRBD1. CDR1 and CDR2 (germline): SGHVS, FNYEAQ. V lost 2 bases to trimming and J lost 4 bases; unmatched junction nucleotides: 3. The length of the CDR3 is 15 residues. As DNA, the CDR3 is TGTGCCAGCAGCTTACCCGGGACAGGGGGAAACACCATATATTTT. Translating it yields CASSLPGTGGNTIYF.

This clonotype was observed a few times. This chain joins TRBV5-1 and TRBJ2-2, with D perhaps TRBD2 (7 bases). Trimming cost V 6 bases and J 4 bases, with 10 bases left between them. Germline CDR1 and CDR2: SGHRS and YFSETQ. The CDR3 sequence is 13 residues long. DNA for the CDR3: TGCGCCAGCAAACGGGGGGCCACCGGGGAGCTGTTTTTT. Protein product: CASKRGATGELFF.

In its sample, this clonotype was seen many times. The CDR3 DNA follows: TGTGCCATCCGACAGAGGGAATACGGGGAGCTGTTTTTT. Its protein is CAIRQREYGELFF. The chain recombines TRBV10-3 with TRBJ2-2; TRBD1 or TRBD2 may be the D gene (5 bases each). CDR3 length: 13 amino acids. The germline V gene has CDR1 ENHRY and CDR2 SYGVKD. Trimming pared 8 bases from V and 7 bases from J, leaving 14 bases between.

The rearrangement links TRBV12-3 or TRBV12-4 to TRBJ2-1, with 8 bases that match TRBD1. V lost 6 bases, J lost 2 bases, and 6 bases stayed unmatched. This CDR3 has 15 amino acids. Written as DNA, the CDR3 is TGTGCCAGCAGGATCGGACAGGGACCCTACAATGAGCAGTTCTTC. It yields the protein CASRIGQGPYNEQFF.

This sequence joins TRBV7-2 and TRBJ2-1, with D unclear. Germline lookup yields CDR1 SGHTA and CDR2 FQGNSA. Between the trimmed V and J ends, which lost 3 bases and 0 bases, there was a span of 15 bases. The CDR3 is made up of 17 amino acids. The CDR3: CASSLIGVVVSYNEQFF. The CDR3 DNA sequence: TGTGCCAGCAGCTTGATTGGGGTGGTCGTCTCCTACAATGAGCAGTTCTTC.

This clonotype showed up many times. The rearrangement joins TRBV5-1 to TRBJ1-2; D is uncertain. V lost 5 bases and J lost 5, with 16 bases in between. The CDR3 is made up of 14 amino acids. Germline CDR1 reads SGHRS; CDR2 reads YFSETQ. In DNA form, the CDR3 reads TGCGCCAGCAGGCCGATGGGCGCGGAATATGGCTACACCTTC. Its protein is CASRPMGAEYGYTF.

This clonotype was recorded only once. The chain employs TRBV7-9 and TRBJ1-4; 9 bases match TRBD1. The germline V gene has CDR1 SEHNR and CDR2 FQNEAQ (reference sequence). The CDR3 totals 14 residues. The junction had 10 bases not matched to a gene; V was cut back by 7 bases and J by 10 bases. The CDR3 nucleotides read TGTGCCAGCAAGGAGGCGGACAGGGGTGGAAAACTGTTTTTT. As protein: CASKEADRGGKLFF.

This clonotype was observed at least ten times. The chain has TRBV12-3 or TRBV12-4 and TRBJ1-2; possible D gene TRBD1, 5 bases. Trimming removed 4 bases from V and 7 bases from J, with 16 bases in between. CDR3 length equals 14 residues. This CDR3 reads CASSSAPEGLGYTF. CDR3 coding DNA: TGTGCCAGCAGTTCTGCCCCGGAGGGGCTTGGCTACACCTTC.

This clonotype was found many times. The chain couples TRBV7-2 to TRBJ1-6; D is unclear. The length of the CDR3 is 14 residues. Germline V gene data show CDR1 as SGHTA and CDR2 as FQGNSA. V lost 5 bases and J lost 7, with 12 bases in between. In nucleotides, the CDR3 is TGTGCCAGCAGCCCCGATAGCGGCAATTCACCCCTCCACTTT. As protein: CASSPDSGNSPLHF.

CDR3 in amino acids: CASSLAPAGNNQPQHF. The CDR3 DNA is TGTGCCAGCAGCTTAGCACCCGCAGGGAATAATCAGCCCCAGCATTTT. This rearrangement joins TRBV7-8 to TRBJ1-5, with a weak D call TRBD1 (5 bases). The CDR3 length is 16 residues. The germline CDR1 and CDR2 sequences are SGHVS and FQNEAQ. Trimming stripped 0 bases from V and 4 bases from J, with 13 bases between.

About this clonotype itself: One end of the junction does not line up with germline, which may come from a read error. This chain links TRBV19 with TRBJ2-3; D is possibly TRBD2 (5 bases). CDR1 and CDR2 (germline): LNHDA, SQIVND (reference sequence). The CDR3 is 13 amino acids. The CDR3: CASSMGSTDTQYF. The CDR3 coding sequence is TGTGCCAGTAGTATGGGGAGCACGGATACGCAGTATTTT.

The chain uses TRBV25-1 and TRBJ1-4; no reliable D call. Germline V lookup: CDR1 MGHDK, CDR2 SYGVNS. This CDR3 is built from 15 residues. With 5 bases removed from V and 0 bases from J, the gap between germline ends came to 10 bases. DNA of the CDR3: TGTGCCAGCAGTAGCGCGATAGCAACTAATGAAAAACTGTTTTTT. Translation: CASSSAIATNEKLFF.

Many counts were recorded for this clonotype. V and J are TRBV18 and TRBJ1-4, with a possible D match to TRBD1 (5 bases). The CDR3 length is 16 residues. Per germline, CDR1 KGHSH and CDR2 LQKENI. Trimming removed 6 bases at V and 5 bases at J, with 19 bases between. The CDR3 DNA reads TGTGCCAGCTCCCACGGGACGGCCGCCCAAAATGAAAAACTGTTTTTT. Residues: CASSHGTAAQNEKLFF.

This clonotype was picked up many times. V gene TRBV5-6 combines with J gene TRBJ2-1; D not certain. The CDR3 consists of 14 residues. CDR1 is SGHDT and CDR2 is YYEEEE in the germline V gene. The V end was cut by 2 bases, the J end by 0 bases, with 6 bases between. The CDR3 bases are TGTGCCAGCAGCTTTTTTAGCTCCTACAATGAGCAGTTCTTC. This sequence encodes CASSFFSSYNEQFF.

V usage is TRBV11-2 and J usage is TRBJ2-7; D uncertain. Germline CDR1 reads SGHAT; CDR2 reads FQNNGV. The ends were cut back, 5 bases at V and 0 bases at J, with 14 bases in the middle. The CDR3 is 15 residues long. Here the CDR3 reads CASSLGLHDSYEQYV. In DNA, the CDR3 is TGTGCCAGCAGCCTGGGCCTACACGACTCCTACGAGCAGTACGTC.

This clonotype was seen ten or more times. The rearrangement links TRBV11-2 to TRBJ1-1, with D perhaps TRBD1 (6 bases). The ends were cut back, 5 bases at V and 10 bases at J, with 14 bases in the middle. CDR1 SGHAT and CDR2 FQNNGV come from the germline V gene. The CDR3 totals 12 residues. CDR3 nucleotide sequence: TGTGCCAGCAGCCCCGGGGGCCAACGAGCTTTCTTT. It specifies CASSPGGQRAFF. Filled out from reference TRBV11-2 and TRBJ1-1, the complete variable domain reads EAGVAQSPRYKIIEKRQSVAFWCNPISGHATLYWYQQILGQGPKLLIQFQNNGVVDDSQLPKDRFSAERLKGVDSTLKIQPAKLEDSAVYLCASSPGGQRAFFGQGTRLTVV.

The chain is built from TRBV5-1 and TRBJ2-3, with unresolved D. Between the trimmed V and J ends, which lost 4 bases and 0 bases, there was a span of 12 bases. CDR3 length: 15 amino acids. Germline loops: CDR1 SGHRS, CDR2 YFSETQ. The CDR3 bases are TGCGCCAGCAGCCCGGCCGCAGGTAGCACAGATACGCAGTATTTT. The encoded protein is CASSPAAGSTDTQYF. Together with reference TRBV5-1 and TRBJ2-3, the CDR3 gives the full variable domain: KAGVTQTPRYLIKTRGQQVTLSCSPISGHRSVSWYQQTPGQGLQFLFEYFSETQRNKGNFPGRFSGRQFSNSRSEMNVSTLELGDSALYLCASSPAAGSTDTQYFGPGTRLTVL.

The chain uses TRBV6-5 and TRBJ2-1; D might be TRBD2 (6 bases). Germline V lookup: CDR1 MNHEY, CDR2 SVGAGI. This CDR3 has 14 residues. Trimming stripped 0 bases from V and 16 bases from J, with 19 bases between. This CDR3 is CASSYSAGGRPLFF. The CDR3, as DNA: TGTGCCAGCAGTTACTCCGCCGGAGGGCGGCCCCTCTTCTTC.